A single TCR beta chain is shown here with its context. This sample stems from a study of blood T cell repertoires in COVID-19. Study background: Whether acute or convalescent, the COVID-19 samples came from the United States, Italy and Spain.

The CDR3 runs 14 residues. V trimming: 11 bases; J trimming: 0 bases; junction bases outside the gene matches: 10. The germline CDR1 and CDR2 sequences are ENHRY and SYGVKD. Here immunoSEQ multiplex PCR was the method, and the copy in TCRdb shows in-frame clones only, minus some. Counted here are 210,000 or so clones, around 90% occurring once; the ten biggest clones make up 1.5%. This TCR was recovered from a man aged 18 to 29 with active or convalescent COVID-19. The specimen was peripheral blood. The chain is built from TRBV10-3 and TRBJ2-7; 7 bases align to TRBD1. As DNA, the CDR3 is TGTGCCGCCGCTGCAGGGGGAAGCTCCTACGAGCAGTACTTC. Amino acids: CAAAAGGSSYEQYF.